Detailed here is one TCR beta chain. The antigen remains unidentified. The sample's time point: blood 4 weeks post-SBRT, at nephrectomy. Treatment of the sample: 15 Gy SBRT to primary tumor, nephrectomy 4 weeks later. Nephrectomy followed 15 Gy stereotactic body radiation by 4 weeks. Blood was sampled at baseline, 2 weeks and 4 weeks after SBRT. The data were taken from a study of radiation and T cells in renal cell carcinoma. Study-wide results and caveats: Top tumor clonotypes rose in blood 2 weeks post-radiation, then contracted.

The V end was cut by 3 bases, the J end by 7 bases, with 15 bases between. The CDR3 is made up of 14 amino acids. Looked up from germline, CDR1 is GTSNPN and CDR2 is SVGIG (reference sequence). Clones were read by immunoSEQ multiplex PCR, and TCRdb kept only the in-frame ones, dropping some. The sample lists around 170,000 clones, about 87% occurring once. The sequence was obtained from a woman in her fifties or sixties with renal cell carcinoma. The genes are TRBV30 and TRBJ1-4, with D possibly being TRBD1 (6 bases). Sample: blood, taken from a patient whose treatment included radiotherapy and nephrectomy. DNA of the CDR3: TGTGCCTGGAGCGCCGGGCAGGGGCGTGAAAAACTGTTTTTT. It codes for CAWSAGQGREKLFF.